These 28 T cell receptor beta chains share one sample of origin, sequenced in a study of cytomegalovirus exposure and HLA in healthy donors. The PCR used 60 Vbeta and 13 Jbeta primers. The data were produced by immunoSEQ multiplex PCR, yet TCRdb's version contains in-frame clones alone and is incomplete. The table shows around 90,000 clones, with approximately 89% occurring only once. Sequences were obtained from PBMCs. Source of these receptors: a man younger than 40 in good health and CMV-seropositive.

The CDR3: CASSPGGLYEQYF. In DNA, the CDR3 is TGTGCCAGCTCACCGGGGGGTCTGTACGAGCAGTACTTC. The chain uses TRBV18 and TRBJ2-7, with a weak D call TRBD2 (6 bases). CDR3 length: 13 residues. Germline V gene sequence: CDR1 KGHSH, CDR2 LQKENI. V dropped 3 bases and J dropped 4 bases, with 10 bases sitting between them.

This chain connects TRBV19 to TRBJ2-1; 10 nucleotides line up with TRBD1. The CDR3 totals 16 residues. Trimming cost V 3 bases and J 6 bases; bases outside gene matches: 8. Germline-derived CDR1 and CDR2 are LNHDA and SQIVND (reference sequence). The CDR3 sequence is CASSIFGQGVTNEQFF. Written as DNA, the CDR3 is TGTGCCAGTAGTATTTTCGGACAGGGGGTTACCAATGAGCAGTTCTTC.

V is TRBV15 and J is TRBJ1-5; D call uncertain. CDR1 and CDR2 from the germline V gene are LNHNV and YYDKDF (reference sequence). The length of the CDR3 is 13 residues. V gave up 0 bases and J gave up 5 bases, with 5 bases separating them. CDR3 in DNA: TGTGCCACCAGCAGAGATCAGGATCAGCCCCAGCATTTT. This translates into CATSRDQDQPQHF.

CDR3 in DNA: TGCGCCAGCAGCCCCCCCCCAAGTCGGCTAGCGGGCCCCAGCTCCTACGAGCAGTACTTC. This codes for CASSPPPSRLAGPSSYEQYF. V is TRBV4-1 and J is TRBJ2-7; 8 positions agree with TRBD2. V gave up 4 bases and J gave up 0 bases; unmatched junction bases: 20. Germline V lookup: CDR1 MGHRA, CDR2 YSYEKL. This CDR3 comprises 20 residues.

The chain uses TRBV7-9 and TRBJ2-7; 9 bases are shared with TRBD1. Germline assignment: CDR1 SEHNR and CDR2 FQNEAQ (reference sequence). The CDR3 has 15 amino acids. V shed 1 base, J shed 2 bases, and the junction held 3 bases outside the gene matches. CDR3 sequence (DNA): TGTGCCAGCAGCTTAGGGGACAGGGACCCCTACGAGCAGTACTTC. It specifies CASSLGDRDPYEQYF.

The rearrangement uses TRBV9 and TRBJ2-3; D gene ambiguous. The germline V gene has CDR1 SGDLS and CDR2 YYNGEE. The CDR3 has 12 amino acids. V was trimmed by 4 bases and J by 2 bases, leaving 5 bases between them. The CDR3 sequence: CASSIYTDTQYF. The DNA of the CDR3 is TGTGCCAGCAGCATCTACACAGATACGCAGTATTTT.

This chain connects TRBV7-3 to TRBJ1-1; D may be TRBD1 (6 bases). Trimming removed 3 bases at V and 11 bases at J, with 16 bases between. The CDR3 sequence is 13 residues long. Germline V CDR1 and CDR2: SGHTA, FQGTGA. CDR3 DNA: TGTGCCAGCAGCTTCGGGGGGGCGACGGTTGCTTTCTTT. Its translation is CASSFGGATVAFF.

The chain couples TRBV7-6 to TRBJ2-1, with 9 bases aligning to TRBD1. From germline, CDR1 is SGHVS and CDR2 FNYEAQ. Trimming took 4 bases from V and 4 from J; bases not matched to a gene: 5. CDR3 length: 15 amino acids. CDR3: CASSWGQGSYNEQFF. In DNA, the CDR3 is TGTGCCAGCAGCTGGGGACAGGGAAGTTACAATGAGCAGTTCTTC.

In its sample, this clone was seen a few times. The V gene is TRBV5-4, the J gene TRBJ2-2, with D maybe TRBD2 (6 bases). The V gene's germline CDR1 is SGHNT and CDR2 YYREEE (reference sequence). The CDR3 consists of 15 residues. V was trimmed by 1 base and J by 6 bases, leaving 13 bases between them. CDR3 residues: CASSLLLGEAGELFF. CDR3 DNA sequence: TGTGCCAGCAGCTTGCTTTTGGGGGAGGCCGGGGAGCTGTTTTTT. Combining the CDR3 with reference TRBV5-4 and TRBJ2-2 gives the whole variable domain ETGVTQSPTHLIKTRGQQVTLRCSSQSGHNTVSWYQQALGQGPQFIFQYYREEENGRGNFPPRFSGLQFPNYSSELNVNALELDDSALYLCASSLLLGEAGELFFGEGSRLTVL.

The chain joins TRBV27 to TRBJ2-1; D may be TRBD1 (6 bases). The CDR3 runs 16 residues. Per the germline V gene, CDR1 is MNHEY and CDR2 is SMNVEV (reference sequence). V was cut by 0 bases and J by 8 bases, with 17 bases left in between. This chain's CDR3 is CASSLSGSTGLYEQFF. The CDR3 region has the DNA TGTGCCAGCAGTTTATCGGGTTCGACAGGCCTCTATGAGCAGTTCTTC.

This chain connects TRBV15 to TRBJ2-7; 9 nucleotides match TRBD1. V lost 5 bases, J lost 0 bases, and 5 bases stayed unmatched. Looked up from germline, CDR1 is LNHNV and CDR2 is YYDKDF (reference sequence). The CDR3 covers 15 residues. CDR3 region: CATSRGTGSSYEQYF. In DNA form, the CDR3 reads TGTGCCACCAGCCGAGGGACAGGGAGCTCCTACGAGCAGTACTTC.

The V and J genes are TRBV2 and TRBJ2-3, with TRBD1 matching over 7 bases. The CDR3 extends over 12 amino acids. Unmatched junction bases numbered 6, after V lost 6 bases and J lost 9 bases. Germline V gives CDR1 SNHLY, CDR2 FYNNEI. CDR3 coding DNA: TGTGCCAGCAGGGGGGACAGCGCGACGCAGTATTTT. Translating it yields CASRGDSATQYF.

This rearrangement joins TRBV2 to TRBJ1-4; D remains ambiguous. V was cut by 6 bases and J by 6 bases, with 14 bases left in between. This CDR3 region has 14 residues. Germline V lookup: CDR1 SNHLY, CDR2 FYNNEI. CDR3 DNA sequence: TGTGCCAGCAGAGGCAGGTTCCTTGATGAAAAACTGTTTTTT. It translates to CASRGRFLDEKLFF.

This rearrangement joins TRBV6-4 to TRBJ2-3; 10 bases match TRBD1. The CDR3 is 14 amino acids. V gave up 2 bases and J gave up 4 bases; unmatched junction bases: 0. Per the germline V gene, CDR1 is MRHNA and CDR2 is SNTAGT. CDR3 loop: CASSDGQGADTQYF. In nucleotides, the CDR3 is TGTGCCAGCAGTGACGGACAGGGGGCAGATACGCAGTATTTT.

This sequence joins TRBV5-4 and TRBJ2-1, with D maybe TRBD1 (5 bases). Germline V gives CDR1 SGHNT, CDR2 YYREEE (reference sequence). Trimming took off 0 bases at V and 7 bases at J, with 8 bases between the two ends. The CDR3 contains 13 residues. DNA for the CDR3: TGTGCCAGCAGCTTGGAACAGGTTAATGAGCAGTTCTTC. It is translated as CASSLEQVNEQFF.

The J gene is TRBJ2-7, the V gene TRBV18; the match to TRBD1 covers 7 bases. CDR1 is KGHSH and CDR2 is LQKENI in the germline V gene. The CDR3 totals 13 residues. The junction had 2 bases not matched to a gene; V was cut back by 3 bases and J by 3 bases. Here the CDR3 reads CASSPGQNYEQYF. DNA for the CDR3: TGTGCCAGCTCACCGGGACAGAACTACGAGCAGTACTTC.

V gene TRBV2 combines with J gene TRBJ2-7, with 14 bases identical to TRBD2. CDR1 and CDR2 from the germline V gene are SNHLY and FYNNEI. Trimming cost V 7 bases and J 3 bases; bases outside gene matches: 5. This CDR3 is built from 15 residues. The CDR3 here is CASTLGLAGVYEQYF. The CDR3 DNA reads TGTGCCAGCACCCTGGGACTAGCGGGAGTCTACGAGCAGTACTTC.

The sample holds one count of this clone. The V and J genes are TRBV10-3 and TRBJ2-2, with 9 bases matching TRBD2. CDR1 is ENHRY, CDR2 SYGVKD, per germline. J was trimmed by 4 bases and V by 11 bases; bases with no gene match: 11. The CDR3 extends over 15 amino acids. The CDR3 DNA reads TGTGCCCCCAAAGATAGCGGGAGTGTCACCGGGGAGCTGTTTTTT. Translated, it gives CAPKDSGSVTGELFF.

The chain carries TRBV28 and TRBJ2-5; 10 bases map to TRBD1. The CDR3 sequence is 15 residues long. V lost 6 bases and J lost 3; bases outside the gene matches: 7. Germline CDR1 and CDR2: MDHEN and SYDVKM. The CDR3 is CASSRPGQGKETQYF. CDR3 bases: TGTGCCAGCAGCCGACCGGGACAGGGGAAAGAGACCCAGTACTTC. Based on the CDR3 plus reference TRBV28 and TRBJ2-5, the full variable domain is DVKVTQSSRYLVKRTGEKVFLECVQDMDHENMFWYRQDPGLGLRLIYFSYDVKMKEKGDIPEGYSVSREKKERFSLILESASTNQTSMYLCASSRPGQGKETQYFGPGTRLLVL.

V is TRBV5-1 and J is TRBJ2-5, with TRBD2 matching 7 bases. The J call may be wrong; the DNA end is better matched by TRBJ2-7. There are 15 residues in the CDR3. Germline V lookup: CDR1 SGHRS, CDR2 YFSETQ. The DNA of the CDR3 is TGCGCCAGCAGCTTGGCCTCAGCGGGAAAATACGAGCAGTACTTC. Amino acid sequence: CASSLASAGKYEQYF.

The chain links TRBV29-1 to TRBJ1-1, with a tentative D call TRBD1 (6 bases). The CDR3 spans 13 residues. CDR1 is SQVTM and CDR2 is ANQGSEA in the germline V gene. V was clipped by 8 bases and J by 4 bases, with 17 bases between them. The CDR3 region is CSTRGTVGTEAFF. CDR3 in DNA: TGCAGCACCAGGGGAACTGTGGGCACTGAAGCTTTCTTT. Drawing the rest from reference TRBV29-1 and TRBJ1-1, the complete variable domain is SAVISQKPSRDICQRGTSLTIQCQVDSQVTMMFWYRQQPGQSLTLIATANQGSEATYESGFVIDKFPISRPNLTFSTLTVSNMSPEDSSIYLCSTRGTVGTEAFFGQGTRLTVV.

The rearrangement links TRBV6-1 to TRBJ2-3; 7 bases agree with TRBD1. The CDR3 extends over 13 amino acids. The V and J ends lost 7 bases and 2 bases, in that order; junction bases with no gene match: 3. Germline V CDR1 and CDR2: MNHNS, SASEGT. DNA of the CDR3: TGTGCCAGCAAGGGACAGAACACAGATACGCAGTATTTT. This gives the protein CASKGQNTDTQYF.

V usage is TRBV6-6 and J usage is TRBJ2-7; D perhaps matches TRBD2 (5 bases). CDR1 MNHNY and CDR2 SVGAGI come from the germline V gene (reference sequence). This CDR3 is built from 16 residues. V dropped 0 bases and J dropped 0 bases, with 12 bases sitting between them. This CDR3 is CASSYSEAKPSYEQYF. Here the CDR3 DNA reads TGTGCCAGCAGTTACTCGGAGGCCAAGCCCTCCTACGAGCAGTACTTC.

The chain combines TRBV6-6 with TRBJ2-5; the match to TRBD1 covers 12 bases. The J call may be wrong; the DNA end is better matched by TRBJ2-7. Germline V gene sequence: CDR1 MNHNY, CDR2 SVGAGI (reference sequence). This CDR3 region has 14 residues. The CDR3 protein is CASRGTGGGYEQYF. In DNA form, the CDR3 reads TGTGCCAGCAGGGGGACAGGGGGCGGCTACGAGCAGTACTTC.

The chain employs TRBV5-1 and TRBJ2-7; the D gene is possibly TRBD2 (6 bases). Trimming left V 1 base short and J 2 bases short, with 16 bases between. The CDR3 extends over 16 amino acids. Germline V gene lookup returns CDR1 SGHRS and CDR2 YFSETQ. Here the CDR3 DNA reads TGCGCCAGCAGCTTGTTAGGGACTGCCGGACCCTACGAGCAGTACTTC. Translated: CASSLLGTAGPYEQYF.

This CDR3 is CACQVNRNTGELFF. For the CDR3, the DNA is TGTGCCTGCCAGGTCAACAGGAACACCGGGGAGCTGTTTTTT. The V and J genes are TRBV6-5 and TRBJ2-2; D unclear. The CDR3 extends over 14 amino acids. The V and J ends lost 11 bases and 1 base respectively, with 14 bases between them. Germline CDR1 and CDR2: MNHEY and SVGAGI.

This chain connects TRBV28 to TRBJ1-5; 9 positions match TRBD1. Unmatched junction bases numbered 12, after V lost 10 bases and J lost 11 bases. This CDR3 contains 13 residues. Germline loops: CDR1 MDHEN, CDR2 SYDVKM. The CDR3: CATLQGALGAQHF. The CDR3, as DNA: TGTGCCACCTTACAGGGGGCCCTTGGGGCCCAGCATTTT.

The chain links TRBV2 to TRBJ1-1, with TRBD1 matching over 7 bases. V gave up 4 bases and J gave up 4 bases; unmatched junction bases: 3. Germline loops: CDR1 SNHLY, CDR2 FYNNEI. The CDR3 covers 13 residues. CDR3 in DNA: TGTGCCAGCAGTGGGGCAGGGGGCACTGAAGCTTTCTTT. Its protein is CASSGAGGTEAFF.